These T cell receptor beta chains were read from a single sample in a study of control samples from healthy donors and cancer patients. Profiling relied on immunoSEQ multiplex PCR, and the TCRdb table lists in-frame clones only, not all of them. The table has 390,000 or so clones, 90% seen once. Material: PBMCs. These TCRs come from a man aged 35 to 55 with head and neck cancer. Each CDR3 is given with its conserved first and last residue. The order of the fields is V gene, J gene, CDR3 protein.

v_gene: TRBV6-4
j_gene: TRBJ2-3
CDR3aa: CASSDRGGDTQYF

v_gene: TRBV28
j_gene: TRBJ2-5
CDR3aa: CASSPSGTETQYF

v_gene: TRBV29-1
j_gene: TRBJ2-5
CDR3aa: CSVESRGETQYF

v_gene: TRBV7-8
j_gene: TRBJ1-2
CDR3aa: CASSLDIAGYTF

v_gene: TRBV5-6
j_gene: TRBJ2-7
CDR3aa: CASSFWSRSYEQYF

v_gene: TRBV7-6
j_gene: TRBJ2-7
CDR3aa: CASSLETSGTYEQYF

v_gene: TRBV19
j_gene: TRBJ1-3
CDR3aa: CASSFVWGNTIYF

v_gene: TRBV28
j_gene: TRBJ2-7
CDR3aa: CASSSWGEQTSREQYF

v_gene: TRBV29-1
j_gene: TRBJ2-1
CDR3aa: CSVDATGGANEQFF

v_gene: TRBV4-1
j_gene: TRBJ1-1
CDR3aa: CASSQDDNWAEAFF

v_gene: TRBV7-3
j_gene: TRBJ2-3
CDR3aa: CASSLTAGTGTDTQYF

v_gene: TRBV6-6
j_gene: TRBJ2-1
CDR3aa: CAHRQGANEQFF

v_gene: TRBV11-2
j_gene: TRBJ1-2
CDR3aa: CASSPLFPLYGYTF

v_gene: TRBV30
j_gene: TRBJ1-5
CDR3aa: CAWSRGGREPQHF

v_gene: TRBV7-2
j_gene: TRBJ1-2
CDR3aa: CASSSSEGRGSWGYTF

v_gene: TRBV28
j_gene: TRBJ1-1
CDR3aa: CASRGGTATRFSEAFF

v_gene: TRBV27
j_gene: TRBJ2-3
CDR3aa: CATRPGGTDTQYF

v_gene: TRBV18
j_gene: TRBJ1-5
CDR3aa: CASSPGQVFNQPQHF

v_gene: TRBV5-6
j_gene: TRBJ2-7
CDR3aa: CASRRNTGGGEQYF

v_gene: TRBV5-6
j_gene: TRBJ2-7
CDR3aa: CASSDGQYEQYF

v_gene: TRBV7-2
j_gene: TRBJ1-2
CDR3aa: CASSDLFTNYGYTF

v_gene: TRBV9
j_gene: TRBJ2-1
CDR3aa: CASSVAGGWGNEQFF

v_gene: TRBV27
j_gene: TRBJ2-2
CDR3aa: CASSLRNVGELFF

v_gene: TRBV7-3
j_gene: TRBJ2-5
CDR3aa: CASRSMETQYF

v_gene: TRBV25-1
j_gene: TRBJ2-3
CDR3aa: CASSEGAAPDTQYF

v_gene: TRBV19
j_gene: TRBJ2-7
CDR3aa: CASSIVLGGNYEQYF

v_gene: TRBV11-3
j_gene: TRBJ2-1
CDR3aa: CASSFSRVSNEQFF

v_gene: TRBV19
j_gene: TRBJ1-1
CDR3aa: CASSPWDRRNTEAFF

v_gene: TRBV30
j_gene: TRBJ1-6
CDR3aa: CAWGGFDNSPLHF